The 14 T cell receptor beta chains below come from one sample, sequenced in a study of T cell repertoires in cytomegalovirus infection. TCRdb independently ran MiXCR on the reads; one entry per CDR3 protein. The sample has around 770,000 distinct CDR3 sequences, just under 30% seen once. Antigens of these TCRs are unknown. Sequenced material: cultured CD8+ T cells from PBMCs, taken from culture after CMV antigen stimulation. The receptors here all came from a human donor in good health (CMV status not recorded). Some clones in this sample may be carry-over from other donors' samples.

This clonotype turned up a few times. The chain uses TRBV12-3 or TRBV12-4 and TRBJ1-2; TRBD1 aligns across 7 bases. The CDR3 contains 14 residues. Trimming cost V 6 bases and J 4 bases; bases outside gene matches: 8. CDR3 region: CASSSGQASYGYTF. As DNA, the CDR3 is TGTGCCAGCAGCTCCGGACAGGCATCCTATGGCTACACCTTC.

The chain links TRBV28 to TRBJ1-4; 9 positions agree with TRBD1. Trimming took 6 bases from V and 8 from J; bases not matched to a gene: 10. The CDR3 covers 15 residues. Germline values: CDR1 MDHEN, CDR2 SYDVKM. CDR3 in amino acids: CASRGTGHGIEKLFF. CDR3 DNA sequence: TGTGCCAGCAGGGGGACAGGGCACGGAATCGAAAAACTGTTTTTT.

This clonotype was seen more than once but under ten times. The chain employs TRBV25-1 and TRBJ1-1; D remains ambiguous. This CDR3 is built from 13 residues. V gave up 6 bases and J gave up 1 base, with 9 bases separating them. Germline lookup yields CDR1 MGHDK and CDR2 SYGVNS. The CDR3 nucleotides are TGTGCCAGCAGACGGGCCGAGAACACTGAAGCTTTCTTT. Translating it yields CASRRAENTEAFF.

The J gene is TRBJ2-3, the V gene TRBV20-1; 7 bases align to TRBD2. Germline trimming cut 5 bases from V and 0 bases from J; bases unmatched to any gene: 11. This CDR3 comprises 16 residues. Germline V CDR1 and CDR2: DFQATT, SNEGSKA (reference sequence). CDR3 nucleotide sequence: TGCAGTGCTTTTCTAAGCGGGGATTCTAGCACAGATACGCAGTATTTT. Amino acid sequence: CSAFLSGDSSTDTQYF.

This clonotype was counted only a few times. V is TRBV27 and J is TRBJ2-1; D might be TRBD1 (6 bases). CDR1 is MNHEY, CDR2 SMNVEV, per germline (reference sequence). The CDR3 sequence is 14 residues long. Trimming removed 7 bases at V and 1 base at J, with 11 bases between. The CDR3 DNA reads TGTGCCAGCACCCCAGGGGTGTCCTACAATGAGCAGTTCTTC. Translation: CASTPGVSYNEQFF.

This chain uses TRBV20-1 with TRBJ1-2; D unclear. The V end lost 5 bases, the J end lost 8 bases, and 12 bases lay between the germline ends. The CDR3 sequence is 11 residues long. Germline V lookup: CDR1 DFQATT, CDR2 SNEGSKA (reference sequence). The CDR3 DNA is TGCAGTGCTCCACTTGGCGAGGGCTACACCTTC. Translating it yields CSAPLGEGYTF.

This clonotype occurred a few times. The gene calls are TRBV27 and TRBJ1-5; D gene unclear. Germline CDR1 and CDR2: MNHEY and SMNVEV (reference sequence). V dropped 0 bases and J dropped 0 bases, with 12 bases sitting between them. The length of the CDR3 is 17 residues. DNA for the CDR3: TGTGCCAGCAGTTTATCCGGCGGGGATTATAGCAATCAGCCCCAGCATTTT. Translation gives CASSLSGGDYSNQPQHF.

This rearrangement joins TRBV5-1 to TRBJ1-6; 7 bases line up with TRBD1. Trimming took 3 bases from V and 5 from J; bases not matched to a gene: 5. The CDR3 has 15 amino acids. Germline V lookup: CDR1 SGHRS, CDR2 YFSETQ. CDR3 coding DNA: TGCGCCAGCAGCTGGGGCGACAGGGATAATTCACCCCTCCACTTT. Its translation is CASSWGDRDNSPLHF.

The table lists this clonotype with a few counts. This rearrangement joins TRBV4-2 to TRBJ1-5, with TRBD1 matching 9 bases. Germline loops: CDR1 LGHNA, CDR2 YNFKEQ. This CDR3 contains 17 residues. V dropped 2 bases and J dropped 7; count of bases not matched to a gene: 12. CDR3 protein: CASSQKPTGGREQPQHF. CDR3 coding DNA: TGTGCCAGCAGCCAAAAGCCGACAGGGGGTAGGGAACAGCCCCAGCATTTT.

The chain employs TRBV6-2 or TRBV6-3 and TRBJ2-1; D may match TRBD1 or TRBD2 (6 bases each). CDR3 length: 11 amino acids. Deletions cut 7 bases from V and 11 bases from J, with 12 bases between. The germline gives CDR1 MNHEY, CDR2 SVGEGT. The CDR3 nucleotides are TGTGCCAGCACAACAGGGAGGAAGCAGTTCTTC. This sequence encodes CASTTGRKQFF.

The sample holds many counts of this clonotype. This sequence joins TRBV7-6 and TRBJ2-1; 9 nucleotides agree with TRBD1. The V and J ends lost 5 bases and 6 bases, in that order; junction bases with no gene match: 14. CDR1 is SGHVS, CDR2 FNYEAQ, per germline. The length of the CDR3 is 17 residues. The DNA of the CDR3 is TGTGCCAGCAGCCGGAAAGGGGCTGGGACAGGGATCAATGAGCAGTTCTTC. It specifies CASSRKGAGTGINEQFF.

The J gene is TRBJ2-1, the V gene TRBV27, with a tentative D call TRBD2 (6 bases). Germline CDR1 MNHEY, CDR2 SMNVEV (reference sequence). With 4 bases removed from V and 8 bases from J, the gap between germline ends came to 18 bases. The CDR3 loop spans 15 amino acids. The CDR3 reads CASSYLGRSGDEQFF. DNA of the CDR3: TGTGCCAGCAGTTACCTGGGACGGTCGGGGGATGAGCAGTTCTTC.

This clonotype was detected a few times. V is TRBV4-2 and J is TRBJ1-1; D may be TRBD1 (5 bases). The CDR3 has 15 residues. The germline CDR1 and CDR2 sequences are LGHNA and YNFKEQ. The V end lost 5 bases, the J end lost 3 bases, and 16 bases lay between the germline ends. The CDR3 is CASSCTGSLHTEAFF. The CDR3 DNA sequence: TGTGCCAGCAGCTGTACAGGTTCTCTTCACACTGAAGCTTTCTTT.

This clonotype was seen a few times. J is TRBJ1-2 and V is TRBV7-8; D might be TRBD1 (6 bases). V lost 1 base and J lost 9, with 21 bases in between. Germline lookup yields CDR1 SGHVS and CDR2 FQNEAQ. This CDR3 has 16 residues. CDR3 nucleotide sequence: TGTGCCAGCAGCTTAGGGGCCCCCCAGGGGTCGGGAAGCTACACCTTC. It encodes CASSLGAPQGSGSYTF.